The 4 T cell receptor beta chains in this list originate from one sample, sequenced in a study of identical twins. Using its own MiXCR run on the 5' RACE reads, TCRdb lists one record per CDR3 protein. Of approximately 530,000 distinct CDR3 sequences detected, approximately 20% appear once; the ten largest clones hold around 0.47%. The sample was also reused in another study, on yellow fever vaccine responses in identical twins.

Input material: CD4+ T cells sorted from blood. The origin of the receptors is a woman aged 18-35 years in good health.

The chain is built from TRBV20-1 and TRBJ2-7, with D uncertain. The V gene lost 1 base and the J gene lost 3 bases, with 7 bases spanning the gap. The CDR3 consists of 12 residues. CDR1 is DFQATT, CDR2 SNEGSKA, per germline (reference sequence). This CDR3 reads CSARANLYEQYF. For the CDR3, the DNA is TGCAGTGCTAGAGCCAATCTCTACGAGCAGTACTTC.

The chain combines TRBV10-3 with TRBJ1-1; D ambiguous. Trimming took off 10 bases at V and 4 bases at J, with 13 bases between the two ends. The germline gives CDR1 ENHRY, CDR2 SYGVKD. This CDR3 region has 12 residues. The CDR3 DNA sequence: TGTGCCACCCTGACCGAGAGCACTGAAGCTTTCTTT. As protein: CATLTESTEAFF.

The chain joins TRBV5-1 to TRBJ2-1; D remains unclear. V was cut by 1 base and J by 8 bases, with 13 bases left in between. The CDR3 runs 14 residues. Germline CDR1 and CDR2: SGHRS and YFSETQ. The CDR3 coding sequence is TGCGCCAGCAGCTTGTTGTCCGAAACCCATGAGCAGTTCTTC. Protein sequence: CASSLLSETHEQFF. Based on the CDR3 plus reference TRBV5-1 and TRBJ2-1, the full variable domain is KAGVTQTPRYLIKTRGQQVTLSCSPISGHRSVSWYQQTPGQGLQFLFEYFSETQRNKGNFPGRFSGRQFSNSRSEMNVSTLELGDSALYLCASSLLSETHEQFFGPGTRLTVL.

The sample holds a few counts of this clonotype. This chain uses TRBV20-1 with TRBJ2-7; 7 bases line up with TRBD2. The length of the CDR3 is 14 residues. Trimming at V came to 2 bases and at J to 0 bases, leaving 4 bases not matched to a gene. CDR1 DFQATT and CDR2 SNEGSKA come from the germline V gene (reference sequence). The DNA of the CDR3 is TGCAGTGCTAGAAAAGCGGGGACCTCCTACGAGCAGTACTTC. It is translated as CSARKAGTSYEQYF.